This TCR beta chain appears in the sequencing data of a study of OX40 agonist ivuxolimab in advanced cancers. For the study in its entirety: Ivuxolimab, which targeted the costimulatory receptor OX40 (CD134), was an agonistic, fully human IgG2 monoclonal antibody. Intravenous ivuxolimab was administered to patients every 2 weeks at six dose levels: 0.01, 0.1, 0.3, 1.5, 3 and 10 mg/kg. Of the roughly 53 patients in dose escalation, about 20 had hepatocellular carcinoma, some 15 had melanoma, 9 had renal cell carcinoma and 9 had head and neck cancer. The dose-escalation cohort was around 84% male with a mean age of approximately 60 years, ranging from roughly 23 to 90. Patients were allowed to have had prior anti-PD-1, anti-PD-L1 or anti-CTLA-4 therapy, and around 40% of the dose-escalation patients had previously received checkpoint inhibitors. Partial responses occurred in three dose-escalation patients: two with cutaneous melanoma and one with hepatocellular carcinoma. Peripheral TCRbeta sequencing aimed to test whether ivuxolimab altered TCR sequence diversity and caused clonal T-cell expansion. The monotherapy dose-escalation portion (N of about 50 patients) of the phase I ivuxolimab trial is reported in the paper.

Genomic DNA was extracted from sorted cells for sequencing of the TCRbeta CDR3 region. The immunoSEQ Assay was used to sequence the TCRbeta CDR3 regions. TCRdb provides this immuneACCESS table in a form limited to in-frame rearrangements. Some clones are lacking; in checked studies, under half of them reflect an unresolved V gene, and why the rest are absent is not known. Here the sample has 75,000 to 100,000 clones; roughly 88% occur a single time. More than 0.6% of the sample is taken by the ten largest. Points the paper makes about the study in general: Low levels of normalized T-cell clonal expansion were also seen in some patients who did not respond. At doses of 0.1 to 3.0 mg/kg, clonal expansion of both CD4+ and CD8+ T cells in blood was seen between baseline and week 6. On average, CD8+ T cells showed more expanded clones than CD4+ T cells after ivuxolimab. Partial responders in the 0.1-3.0 mg/kg groups had among the lowest normalized peripheral clonal expansion, especially among CD8+ T cells. Which antigens the clonally expanded peripheral T cells were specific for was not determined.

About this clone itself: The specificity of this receptor is unknown. Base qualities are not recorded, but no much larger clone differs from it by a single base.

Between the V and J ends, shortened by 4 bases and 8 bases respectively, the junction contains 9 bases. CDR3 length: 12 amino acids, cysteine to phenylalanine. Only the CDR3 DNA stays, 36 bases, in frame from base 1. From the germline V gene (reference sequence), CDR1 is MNHNY and CDR2 is SVGAGI. The trial excluded patients who had a history of autoimmune disease or who were on systemic immunosuppression. Peripheral blood for TCR sequencing was drawn from every dose cohort at baseline, at cycle 4 day 1 and at cycle 7 day 1. Samples were obtained from an open-label, multicenter, first-in-human phase I dose-escalation trial of ivuxolimab. Adults with locally advanced or metastatic head and neck squamous cell, hepatocellular, melanoma or renal cell carcinoma were enrolled in the trial. Before TCR sequencing, CD4+ T cells and CD8+ T cells from peripheral blood were sorted into separate populations.

The V and J segments used are TRBV6-6 and TRBJ2-1; the D gene assignment is ambiguous. The TCR was taken from an adult with an advanced solid tumor such as melanoma, head and neck, liver or kidney cancer. The sample in question was CD4+ or CD8+ T cells sorted from blood, obtained in a trial of the OX40 agonist ivuxolimab. The CDR3 has the sequence CASSSLPDEQFF. Here is the DNA: TGTGCCAGCAGTTCACTTCCGGATGAGCAGTTCTTC.